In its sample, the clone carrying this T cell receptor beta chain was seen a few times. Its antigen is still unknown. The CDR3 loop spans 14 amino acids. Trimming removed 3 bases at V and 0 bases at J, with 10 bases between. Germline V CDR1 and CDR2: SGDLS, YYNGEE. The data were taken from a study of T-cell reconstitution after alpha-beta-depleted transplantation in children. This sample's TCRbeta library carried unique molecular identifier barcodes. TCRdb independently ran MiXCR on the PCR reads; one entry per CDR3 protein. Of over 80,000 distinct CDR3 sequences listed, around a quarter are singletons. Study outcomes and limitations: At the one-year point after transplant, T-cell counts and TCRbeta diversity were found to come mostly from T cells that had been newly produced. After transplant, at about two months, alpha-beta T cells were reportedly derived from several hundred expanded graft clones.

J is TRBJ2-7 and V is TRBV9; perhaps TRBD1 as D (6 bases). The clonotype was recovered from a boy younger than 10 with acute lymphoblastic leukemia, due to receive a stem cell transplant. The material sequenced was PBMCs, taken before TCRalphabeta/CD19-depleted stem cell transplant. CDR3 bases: TGTGCCAGCAGCGGACAGGAGAACTCCTACGAGCAGTACTTC. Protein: CASSGQENSYEQYF. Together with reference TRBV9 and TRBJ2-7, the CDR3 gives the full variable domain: DSGVTQTPKHLITATGQRVTLRCSPRSGDLSVYWYQQSLDQGLQFLIQYYNGEERAKGNILERFSAQQFPDLHSELNLSSLELGDSALYFCASSGQENSYEQYFGPGTRLTVT.